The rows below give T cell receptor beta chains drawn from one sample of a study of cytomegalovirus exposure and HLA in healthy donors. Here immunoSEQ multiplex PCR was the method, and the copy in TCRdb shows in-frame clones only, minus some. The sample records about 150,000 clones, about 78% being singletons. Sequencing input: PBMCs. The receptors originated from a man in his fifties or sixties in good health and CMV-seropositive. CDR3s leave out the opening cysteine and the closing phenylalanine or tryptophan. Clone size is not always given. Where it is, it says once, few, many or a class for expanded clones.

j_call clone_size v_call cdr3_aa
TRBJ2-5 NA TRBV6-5 ASTAGAGTQY
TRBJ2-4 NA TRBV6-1 ASSPVGGSKNIQY
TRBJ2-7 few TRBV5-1 ASSSSGQGSNEQY
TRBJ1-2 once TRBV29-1 SVEAEGEGYT
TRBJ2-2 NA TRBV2 ASSDIPRANTGELF
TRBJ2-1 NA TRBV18 ASSPGAGEQF
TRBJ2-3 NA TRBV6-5 ASSYSLAGAADTQY
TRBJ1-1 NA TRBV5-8 ASNLTEGMDTEAF
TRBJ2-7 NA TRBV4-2 ASSQDSHNRGVYEQY
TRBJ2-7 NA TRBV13 ASSSYSQGTYEQY
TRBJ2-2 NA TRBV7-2 ASSQVGHQNTGELF
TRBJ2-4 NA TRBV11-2 ASSPGRAAKNIQY
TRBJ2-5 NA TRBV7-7 ASSSRAGVETQY
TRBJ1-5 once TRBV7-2 ASSLVGDSNQPQH
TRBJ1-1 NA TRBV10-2 ASSDWGLGDTEAF
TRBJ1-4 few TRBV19 ASVYQQGAGEKLF
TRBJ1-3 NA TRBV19 ASSRGLGNTIY
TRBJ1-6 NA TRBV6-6 ASSYLSTGSNSPLH
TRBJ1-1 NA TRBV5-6 ASSRGGFTEAF
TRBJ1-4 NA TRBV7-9 ASSRGTSNEKLF
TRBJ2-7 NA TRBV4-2 ASSLPGTNYEQY
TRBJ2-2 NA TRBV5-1 ASSASPTNTGELF
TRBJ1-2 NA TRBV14 ASSQVRGGASYGYT
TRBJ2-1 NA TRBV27 ASSSRTLYNEQF
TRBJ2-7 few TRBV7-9 ASSLRGLYEQY
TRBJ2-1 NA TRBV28 ASSLGRTGGHNEQF
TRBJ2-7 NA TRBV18 ASSPRSREDEQY
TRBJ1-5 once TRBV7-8 ATVEGYSQPQH
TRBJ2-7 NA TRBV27 ASSPGQGAYEQY
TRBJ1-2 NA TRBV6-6 ASRTEDYGYT
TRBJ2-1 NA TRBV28 ASSPGTTYNEQF
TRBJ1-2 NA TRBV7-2 ASSLVPGQLTYGYT
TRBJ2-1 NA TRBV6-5 ASRGQGFAYNEQF
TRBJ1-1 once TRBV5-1 ASRGPRMGQLAMNTEAF
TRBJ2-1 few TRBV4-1 ASSQAATASDHEQF
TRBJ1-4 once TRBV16 ASSLPGQGGEKLF
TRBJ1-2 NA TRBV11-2 ASSSRTGSHGYT